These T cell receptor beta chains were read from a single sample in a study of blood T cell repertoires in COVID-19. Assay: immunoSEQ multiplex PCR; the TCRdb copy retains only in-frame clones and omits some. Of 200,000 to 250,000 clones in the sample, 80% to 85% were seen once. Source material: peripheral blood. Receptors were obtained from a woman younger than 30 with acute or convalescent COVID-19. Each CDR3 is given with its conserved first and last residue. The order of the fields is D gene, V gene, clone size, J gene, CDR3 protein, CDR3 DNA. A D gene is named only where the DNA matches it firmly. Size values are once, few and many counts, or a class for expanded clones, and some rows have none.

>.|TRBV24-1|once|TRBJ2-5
CATSDYSETQYF
TGTGCCACCAGTGATTACTCGGAGACCCAGTACTTC
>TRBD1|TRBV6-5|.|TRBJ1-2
CASSYSRQGGYGYTF
TGTGCCAGCAGTTACTCGAGGCAGGGGGGCTATGGCTACACCTTC
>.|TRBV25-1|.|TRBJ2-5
CASSDSLTGPRETQYF
TGTGCCAGCAGTGATTCCTTGACAGGCCCACGAGAGACCCAGTACTTC
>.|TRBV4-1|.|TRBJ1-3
CASSQDKETSGNTIYF
TGCGCCAGCAGCCAAGATAAGGAGACCTCTGGAAACACCATATATTTT
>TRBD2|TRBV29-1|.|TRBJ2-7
CSVRLAGVPHEQYF
TGCAGCGTGAGACTAGCGGGAGTTCCCCACGAGCAGTACTTC
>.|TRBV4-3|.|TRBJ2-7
CASSQDSEYEQYF
TGCGCCAGCAGCCAAGATAGTGAGTACGAGCAGTACTTC
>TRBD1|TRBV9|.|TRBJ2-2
CASSNGQGMDTGELFF
TGTGCCAGCAGCAACGGACAGGGCATGGACACCGGGGAGCTGTTTTTT
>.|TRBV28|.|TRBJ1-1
CASSFPGAGNTEAFF
TGTGCCAGCAGTTTCCCAGGGGCGGGGAACACTGAAGCTTTCTTT
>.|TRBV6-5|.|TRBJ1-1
CASSYMRATEAFF
TGTGCCAGCAGTTACATGCGGGCCACTGAAGCTTTCTTT
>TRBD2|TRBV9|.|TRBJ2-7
CASSPTSGHSYEQYF
TGTGCCAGCAGCCCAACTAGCGGACACTCCTACGAGCAGTACTTC
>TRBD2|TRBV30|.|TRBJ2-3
CAWSVLGGSLVALTDTQYF
TGTGCCTGGAGTGTACTTGGCGGGAGTCTGGTGGCCCTCACAGATACGCAGTATTTT
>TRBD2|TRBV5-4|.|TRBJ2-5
CASSLGTSGQETQYF
TGTGCCAGCAGCTTAGGGACTAGCGGACAAGAGACCCAGTACTTC
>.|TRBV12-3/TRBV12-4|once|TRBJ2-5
CASSLGVQETQYF
TGTGCCAGCAGTTTAGGTGTACAGGAGACCCAGTACTTC
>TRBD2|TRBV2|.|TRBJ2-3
CASSHGTRGTDTQYF
TGTGCCAGCAGCCACGGGACTAGGGGCACAGATACGCAGTATTTT
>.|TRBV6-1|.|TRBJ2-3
CASSDHIRDTQYF
TGTGCCAGCAGTGACCATATTCGGGATACGCAGTATTTT
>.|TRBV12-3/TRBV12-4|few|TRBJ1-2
CASRRQGGGYTF
TGTGCCAGCAGACGACAAGGGGGTGGCTACACCTTC
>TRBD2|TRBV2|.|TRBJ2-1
CASSEGLAVDEQFF
TGTGCCAGCAGTGAAGGCCTAGCGGTTGATGAGCAGTTCTTC
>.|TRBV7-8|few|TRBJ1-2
CASSRTQQGYGYGYTF
TGTGCCAGCAGCCGCACGCAGCAGGGGTACGGCTATGGCTACACCTTC
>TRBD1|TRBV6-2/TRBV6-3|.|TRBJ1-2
CASNPPLGQARGYTF
TGTGCCAGCAACCCCCCGCTTGGACAGGCTAGGGGCTACACCTTC
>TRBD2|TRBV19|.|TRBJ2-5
CASRTNSNPRGAQYF
TGTGCCAGTAGAACCAATTCGAACCCTCGGGGGGCCCAGTACTTC
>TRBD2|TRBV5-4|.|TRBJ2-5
CASSQRLAGWETQYF
TGTGCCAGCAGCCAACGGCTAGCGGGGTGGGAGACCCAGTACTTC
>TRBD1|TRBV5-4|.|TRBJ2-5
CASRHGQGQETQYF
TGTGCCAGCAGACACGGACAGGGGCAAGAGACCCAGTACTTC
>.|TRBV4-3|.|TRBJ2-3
CASSQGGETDTQYF
TGCGCCAGCAGCCAGGGCGGGGAGACAGATACGCAGTATTTT
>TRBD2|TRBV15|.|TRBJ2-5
CATSTSRWRGETQYF
TGTGCCACCAGCACCAGTCGATGGCGGGGGGAGACCCAGTACTTC
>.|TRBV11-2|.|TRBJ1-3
CASSSVQGYGNTIYF
TGTGCCAGCAGCTCTGTCCAGGGGTACGGAAACACCATATATTTT
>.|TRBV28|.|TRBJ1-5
CASSLLAGNQPQHF
TGTGCCAGCAGTTTGTTGGCAGGCAATCAGCCCCAGCATTTT
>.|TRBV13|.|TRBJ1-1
CASSLGQKAFF
TGTGCCAGCAGCCTCGGACAGAAGGCTTTCTTT
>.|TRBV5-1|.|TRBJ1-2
CASSLVIDYGYTF
TGCGCCAGCAGCTTGGTTATTGACTATGGCTACACCTTC
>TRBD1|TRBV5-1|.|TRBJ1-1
CASSSGTDEAFF
TGCGCCAGCAGCAGTGGGACAGACGAAGCTTTCTTT
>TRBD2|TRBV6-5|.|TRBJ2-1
CASSYRTSRHNEQFF
TGTGCCAGCAGTTACCGGACTAGCCGACACAATGAGCAGTTCTTC
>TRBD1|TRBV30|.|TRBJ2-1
CAWSVQGAIGQFF
TGTGCCTGGAGTGTACAGGGGGCAATCGGGCAGTTCTTC
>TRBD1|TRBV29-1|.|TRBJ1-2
CSVEERGHYGYTF
TGCAGCGTTGAAGAGAGGGGGCACTATGGCTACACCTTC
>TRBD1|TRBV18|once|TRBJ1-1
CASSLQTGTNTEAFF
TGTGCCAGCTCACTTCAGACAGGGACGAACACTGAAGCTTTCTTT
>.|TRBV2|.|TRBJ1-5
CASNIRGPRNQPQHF
TGTGCCAGCAACATAAGGGGCCCCCGCAATCAGCCCCAGCATTTT
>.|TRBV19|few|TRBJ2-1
CASQDRPGTPYNEQFF
TGTGCCAGTCAGGACCGTCCCGGGACTCCCTACAATGAGCAGTTCTTC
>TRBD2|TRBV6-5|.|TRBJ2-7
CASSYDSGRASYEQYF
TGTGCCAGCAGTTACGATAGCGGGAGGGCCTCCTACGAGCAGTACTTC
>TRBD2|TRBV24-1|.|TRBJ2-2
CATSDPTSANTGELFF
TGTGCCACCAGTGACCCTACTAGCGCGAACACCGGGGAGCTGTTTTTT
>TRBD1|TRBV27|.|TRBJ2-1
CASQGQINEQFF
TGTGCCAGCCAGGGACAGATCAATGAGCAGTTCTTC
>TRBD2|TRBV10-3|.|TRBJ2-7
CAISPGLAGERGLF
TGTGCCATCAGCCCCGGACTAGCGGGAGAGAGAGGCCTCTTC
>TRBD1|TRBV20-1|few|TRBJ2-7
CSASGAGGGSYEQYF
TGCAGTGCTAGTGGTGCAGGGGGCGGCTCCTACGAGCAGTACTTC
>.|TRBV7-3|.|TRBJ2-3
CASSPDQGFADTQYF
TGTGCCAGCAGCCCCGACCAGGGATTTGCAGATACGCAGTATTTT
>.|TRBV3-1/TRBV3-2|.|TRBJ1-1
CASSQDAGNTEAFF
TGTGCCAGCAGCCAAGATGCCGGGAACACTGAAGCTTTCTTT
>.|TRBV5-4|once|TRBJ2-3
CASSISGSTDTQYF
TGTGCCAGCAGCATTAGCGGATCCACAGATACGCAGTATTTT
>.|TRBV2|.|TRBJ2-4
CASSDPIAKNIQYF
TGTGCCAGCAGTGATCCTATAGCCAAAAACATTCAGTACTTC
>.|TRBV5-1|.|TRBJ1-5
CASSLAGGDQPQHF
TGCGCCAGCAGCTTGGCGGGGGGGGACCAGCCCCAGCATTTT
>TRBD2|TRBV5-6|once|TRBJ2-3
CASSLVGTSGRAQYF
TGTGCCAGCAGCTTGGTTGGGACTAGCGGTCGTGCGCAGTATTTT
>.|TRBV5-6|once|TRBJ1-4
CASSLLGPPGGKLFF
TGTGCCAGCAGCTTATTGGGGCCCCCGGGGGGAAAACTGTTTTTT
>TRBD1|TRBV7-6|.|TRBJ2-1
CASSPNIGQGVYNEQFF
TGTGCCAGCAGCCCAAATATCGGACAGGGAGTATACAATGAGCAGTTCTTC
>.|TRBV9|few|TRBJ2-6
CASSLGHLSGANVLTF
TGTGCCAGCAGCCTCGGACACCTCTCTGGGGCCAACGTCCTGACTTTC
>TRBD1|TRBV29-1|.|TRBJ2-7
CSAGTGGYEQYF
TGCAGCGCTGGGACAGGGGGCTACGAGCAGTACTTC
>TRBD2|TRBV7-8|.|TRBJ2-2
CASSLVGLAGMGGELFF
TGTGCCAGCAGCTTAGTCGGCTTAGCGGGAATGGGCGGGGAGCTGTTTTTT
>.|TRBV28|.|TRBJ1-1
CASSLLLGSTEAFF
TGTGCCAGCAGTTTACTTTTAGGGAGCACTGAAGCTTTCTTT
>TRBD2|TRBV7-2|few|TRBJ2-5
CASSLREGHETQYF
TGTGCCAGCAGCTTACGGGAGGGCCATGAGACCCAGTACTTC
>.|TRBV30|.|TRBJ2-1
CAWRSQGYNEQFF
TGTGCCTGGAGAAGTCAGGGATACAATGAGCAGTTCTTC